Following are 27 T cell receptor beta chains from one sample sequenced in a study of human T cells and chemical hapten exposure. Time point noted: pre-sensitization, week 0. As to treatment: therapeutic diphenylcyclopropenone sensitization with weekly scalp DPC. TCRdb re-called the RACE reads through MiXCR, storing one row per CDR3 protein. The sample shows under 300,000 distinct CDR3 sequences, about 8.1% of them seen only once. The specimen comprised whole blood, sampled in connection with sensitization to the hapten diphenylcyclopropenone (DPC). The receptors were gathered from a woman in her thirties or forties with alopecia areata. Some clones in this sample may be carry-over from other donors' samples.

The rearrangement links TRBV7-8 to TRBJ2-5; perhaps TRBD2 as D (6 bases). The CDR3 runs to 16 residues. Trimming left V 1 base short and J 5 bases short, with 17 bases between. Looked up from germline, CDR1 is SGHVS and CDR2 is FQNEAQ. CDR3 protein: CASSLVSGRGVETQYF. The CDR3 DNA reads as TGTGCCAGCAGCTTAGTTTCCGGGAGAGGAGTGGAGACCCAGTACTTC. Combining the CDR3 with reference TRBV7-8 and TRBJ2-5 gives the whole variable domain GAGVSQSPRYKVAKRGQDVALRCDPISGHVSLFWYQQALGQGPEFLTYFQNEAQLDKSGLPSDRFFAERPEGSVSTLKIQRTQQEDSAVYLCASSLVSGRGVETQYFGPGTRLLVL.

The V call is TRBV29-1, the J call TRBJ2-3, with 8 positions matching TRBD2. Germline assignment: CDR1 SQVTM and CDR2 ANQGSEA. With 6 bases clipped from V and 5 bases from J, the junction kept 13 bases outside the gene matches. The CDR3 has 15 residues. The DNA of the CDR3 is TGCAGCGTCGACAAGGCGGGAGGAACCCTAGATACGCAGTATTTT. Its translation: CSVDKAGGTLDTQYF.

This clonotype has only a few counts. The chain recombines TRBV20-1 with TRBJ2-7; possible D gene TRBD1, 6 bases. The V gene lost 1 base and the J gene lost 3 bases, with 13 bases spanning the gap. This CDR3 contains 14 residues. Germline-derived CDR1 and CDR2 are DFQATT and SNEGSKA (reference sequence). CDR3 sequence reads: CSARAQDRDYEQYF. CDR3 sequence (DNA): TGCAGTGCTAGAGCCCAGGACAGAGACTACGAGCAGTACTTC.

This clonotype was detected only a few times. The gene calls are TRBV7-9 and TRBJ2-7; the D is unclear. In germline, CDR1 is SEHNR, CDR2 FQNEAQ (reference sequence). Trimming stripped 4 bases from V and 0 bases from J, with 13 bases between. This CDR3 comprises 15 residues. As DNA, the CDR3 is TGTGCCAGCAGCTCACACCGTGGACCCTCCTACGAGCAGTACTTC. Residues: CASSSHRGPSYEQYF.

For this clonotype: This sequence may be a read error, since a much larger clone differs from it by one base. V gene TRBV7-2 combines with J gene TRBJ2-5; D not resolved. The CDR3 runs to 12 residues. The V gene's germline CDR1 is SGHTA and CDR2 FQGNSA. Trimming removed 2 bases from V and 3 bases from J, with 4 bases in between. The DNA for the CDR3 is TGTGCCAGCAGCTTAACCAAAGAGACCCAGTACTTC. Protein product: CASSLTKETQYF. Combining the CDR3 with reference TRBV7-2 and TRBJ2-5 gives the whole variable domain GAGVSQSPSNKVTEKGKDVELRCDPISGHTALYWYRQSLGQGLEFLIYFQGNSAPDKSGLPSDRFSAERTGGSVSTLTIQRTQQEDSAVYLCASSLTKETQYFGPGTRLLVL.

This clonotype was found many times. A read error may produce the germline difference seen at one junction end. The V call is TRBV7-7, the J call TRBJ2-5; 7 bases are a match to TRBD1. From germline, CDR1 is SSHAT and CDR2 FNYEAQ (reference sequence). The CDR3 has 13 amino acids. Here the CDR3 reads CASSRDSEETQYF. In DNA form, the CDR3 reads TGTGCTAGCAGCCGGGACAGTGAAGAGACCCAGTACTTC.

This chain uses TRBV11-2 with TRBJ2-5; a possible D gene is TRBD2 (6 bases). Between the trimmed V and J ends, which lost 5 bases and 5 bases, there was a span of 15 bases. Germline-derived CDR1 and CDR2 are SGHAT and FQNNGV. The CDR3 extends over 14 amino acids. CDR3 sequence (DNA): TGTGCCAGCAGCCGCCGGGCCCGGGGGGAGACCCAGTACTTC. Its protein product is CASSRRARGETQYF.

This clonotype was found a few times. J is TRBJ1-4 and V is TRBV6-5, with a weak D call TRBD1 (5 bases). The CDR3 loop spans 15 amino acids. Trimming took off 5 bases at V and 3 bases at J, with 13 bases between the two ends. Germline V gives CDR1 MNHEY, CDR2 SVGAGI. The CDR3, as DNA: TGTGCCAGCAGTCCAGGGCGAAGGGCTAATGAAAAACTGTTTTTT. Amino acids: CASSPGRRANEKLFF.

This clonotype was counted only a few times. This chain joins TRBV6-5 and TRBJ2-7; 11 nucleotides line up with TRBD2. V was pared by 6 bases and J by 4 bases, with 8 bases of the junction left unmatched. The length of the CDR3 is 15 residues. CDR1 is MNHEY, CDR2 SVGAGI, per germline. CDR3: CASSLAGGFWYEQYF. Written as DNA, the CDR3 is TGTGCCAGCAGCTTAGCGGGAGGGTTTTGGTACGAGCAGTACTTC.

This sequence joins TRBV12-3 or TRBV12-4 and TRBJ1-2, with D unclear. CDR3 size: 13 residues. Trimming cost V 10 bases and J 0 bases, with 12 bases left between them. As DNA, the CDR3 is TGTGCCACCCTTTTGGGCCCTAACTATGGCTACACCTTC. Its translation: CATLLGPNYGYTF.

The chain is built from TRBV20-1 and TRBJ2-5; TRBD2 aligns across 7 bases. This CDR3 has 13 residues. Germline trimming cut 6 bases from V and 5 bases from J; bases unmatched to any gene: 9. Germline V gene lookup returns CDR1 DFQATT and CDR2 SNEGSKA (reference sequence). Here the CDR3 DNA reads TGCAGTGCCAAACGCGGGAGTTTGGAGACCCAGTACTTC. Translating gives CSAKRGSLETQYF.

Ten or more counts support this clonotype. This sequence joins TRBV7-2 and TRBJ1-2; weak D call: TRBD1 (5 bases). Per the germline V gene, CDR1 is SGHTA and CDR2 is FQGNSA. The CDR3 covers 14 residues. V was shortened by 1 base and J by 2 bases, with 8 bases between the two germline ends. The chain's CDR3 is CASSLESGNYGYTF. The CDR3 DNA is TGTGCCAGCAGCTTAGAGTCAGGGAACTATGGCTACACCTTC.

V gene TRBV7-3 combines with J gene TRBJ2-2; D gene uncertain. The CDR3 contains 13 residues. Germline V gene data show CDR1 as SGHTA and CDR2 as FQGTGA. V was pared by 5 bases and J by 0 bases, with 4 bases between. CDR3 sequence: CASSISNTGELFF. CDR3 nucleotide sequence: TGTGCCAGCAGCATCTCGAACACCGGGGAGCTGTTTTTT.

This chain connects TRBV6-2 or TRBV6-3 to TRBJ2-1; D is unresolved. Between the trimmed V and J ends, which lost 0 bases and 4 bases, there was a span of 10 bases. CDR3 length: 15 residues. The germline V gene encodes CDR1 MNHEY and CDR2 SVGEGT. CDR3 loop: CASSYSESGYNEQFF. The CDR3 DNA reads TGTGCCAGCAGTTACTCCGAGTCCGGTTACAATGAGCAGTTCTTC.

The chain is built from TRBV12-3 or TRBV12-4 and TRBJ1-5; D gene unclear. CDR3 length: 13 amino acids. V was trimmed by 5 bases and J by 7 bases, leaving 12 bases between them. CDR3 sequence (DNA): TGTGCCAGCAGTCGATCCCGTCAGCAGCCCCAGCATTTT. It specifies CASSRSRQQPQHF.

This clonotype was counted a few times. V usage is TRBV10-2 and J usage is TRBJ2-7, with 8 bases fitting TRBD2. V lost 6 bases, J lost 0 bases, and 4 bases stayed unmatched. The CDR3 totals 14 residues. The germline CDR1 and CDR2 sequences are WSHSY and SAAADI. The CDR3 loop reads CASRVLAASYEQYF. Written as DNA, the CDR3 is TGCGCCAGCAGGGTACTAGCGGCCTCCTACGAGCAGTACTTC.

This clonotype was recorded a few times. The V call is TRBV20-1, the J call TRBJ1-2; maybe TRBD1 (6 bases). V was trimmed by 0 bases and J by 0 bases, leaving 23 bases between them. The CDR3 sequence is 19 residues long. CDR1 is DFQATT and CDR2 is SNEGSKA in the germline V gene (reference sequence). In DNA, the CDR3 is TGCAGTGCTAGAGATTCGAGACAGGAACATTATATTACTAACTATGGCTACACCTTC. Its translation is CSARDSRQEHYITNYGYTF.

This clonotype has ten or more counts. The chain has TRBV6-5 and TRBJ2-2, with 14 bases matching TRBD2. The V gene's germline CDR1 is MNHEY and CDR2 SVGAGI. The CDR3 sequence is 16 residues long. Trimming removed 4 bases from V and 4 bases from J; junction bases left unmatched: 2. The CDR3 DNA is TGTGCCAGCAGTTGGGGACTAGCGGGAGTCACCGGGGAGCTGTTTTTT. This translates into CASSWGLAGVTGELFF.

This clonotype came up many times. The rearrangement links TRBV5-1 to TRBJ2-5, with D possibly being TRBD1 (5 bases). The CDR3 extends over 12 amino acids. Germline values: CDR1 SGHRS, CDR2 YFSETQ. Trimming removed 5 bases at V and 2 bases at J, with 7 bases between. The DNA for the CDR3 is TGCGCCAGCAGTACAGGTCAAGAGACCCAGTACTTC. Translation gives CASSTGQETQYF.

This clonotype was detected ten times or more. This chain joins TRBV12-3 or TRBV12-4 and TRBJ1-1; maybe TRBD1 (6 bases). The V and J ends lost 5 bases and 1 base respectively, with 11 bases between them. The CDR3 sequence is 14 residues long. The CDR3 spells CASSAGTSNTEAFF. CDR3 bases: TGTGCCAGCAGTGCCGGGACATCGAACACTGAAGCTTTCTTT.

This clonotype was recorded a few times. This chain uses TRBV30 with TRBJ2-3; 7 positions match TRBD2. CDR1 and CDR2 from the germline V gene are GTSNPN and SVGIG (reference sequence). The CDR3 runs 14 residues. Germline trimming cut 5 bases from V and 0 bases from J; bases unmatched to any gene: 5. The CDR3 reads CAWSGGLSTDTQYF. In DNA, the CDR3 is TGTGCCTGGTCGGGAGGCCTTAGCACAGATACGCAGTATTTT.

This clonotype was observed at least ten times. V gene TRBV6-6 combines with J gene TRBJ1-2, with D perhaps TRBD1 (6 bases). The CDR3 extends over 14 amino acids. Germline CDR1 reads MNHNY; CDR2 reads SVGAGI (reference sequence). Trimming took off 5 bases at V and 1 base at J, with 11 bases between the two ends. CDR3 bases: TGTGCCAGCAGTGCACAGGGTTTTAACTATGGCTACACCTTC. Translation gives CASSAQGFNYGYTF.

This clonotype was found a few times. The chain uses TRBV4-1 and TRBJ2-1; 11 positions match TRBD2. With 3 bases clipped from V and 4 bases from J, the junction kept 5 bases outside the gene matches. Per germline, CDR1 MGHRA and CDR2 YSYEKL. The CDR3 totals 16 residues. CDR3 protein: CASSHSGRGRYNEQFF. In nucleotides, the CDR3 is TGCGCCAGCAGCCATAGCGGGAGGGGAAGATACAATGAGCAGTTCTTC.

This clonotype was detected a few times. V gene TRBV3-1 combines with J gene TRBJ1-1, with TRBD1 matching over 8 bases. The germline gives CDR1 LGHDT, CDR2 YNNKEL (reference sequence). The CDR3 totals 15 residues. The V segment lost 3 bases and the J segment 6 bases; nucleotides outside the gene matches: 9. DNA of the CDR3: TGTGCCAGCAGCCAGAGCACGACAGGGGCTGCTGAAGCTTTCTTT. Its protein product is CASSQSTTGAAEAFF.

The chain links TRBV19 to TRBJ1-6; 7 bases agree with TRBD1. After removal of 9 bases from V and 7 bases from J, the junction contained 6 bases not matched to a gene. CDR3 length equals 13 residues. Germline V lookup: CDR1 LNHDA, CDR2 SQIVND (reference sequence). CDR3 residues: CASQTGWNSPLHF. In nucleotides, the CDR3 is TGTGCCAGCCAGACAGGGTGGAATTCACCCCTCCACTTT.

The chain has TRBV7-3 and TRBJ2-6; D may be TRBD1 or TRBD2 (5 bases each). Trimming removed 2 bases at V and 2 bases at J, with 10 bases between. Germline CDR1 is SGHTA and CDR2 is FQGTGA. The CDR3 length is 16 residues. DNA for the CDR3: TGTGCCAGCAGCTTACTGGGACGCGCTGGGGCCAACGTCCTGACTTTC. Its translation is CASSLLGRAGANVLTF. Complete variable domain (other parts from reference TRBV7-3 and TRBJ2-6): GAGVSQTPSNKVTEKGKYVELRCDPISGHTALYWYRQSLGQGPEFLIYFQGTGAADDSGLPNDRFFAVRPEGSVSTLKIQRTERGDSAVYLCASSLLGRAGANVLTFGAGSRLTVL.

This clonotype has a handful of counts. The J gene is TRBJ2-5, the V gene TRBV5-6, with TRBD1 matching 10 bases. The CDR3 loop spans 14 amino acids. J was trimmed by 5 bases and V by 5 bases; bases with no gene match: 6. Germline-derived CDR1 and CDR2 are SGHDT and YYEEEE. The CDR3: CASRSTGGGETQYF. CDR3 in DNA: TGTGCCAGCAGGTCGACAGGGGGCGGTGAGACCCAGTACTTC. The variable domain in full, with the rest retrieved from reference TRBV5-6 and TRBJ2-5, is DAGVTQSPTHLIKTRGQQVTLRCSPKSGHDTVSWYQQALGQGPQFIFQYYEEEERQRGNFPDRFSGHQFPNYSSELNVNALLLGDSALYLCASRSTGGGETQYFGPGTRLLVL.